This T cell receptor (beta chain) is from a study of T cells after yellow fever vaccination. Findings of the study overall: At approximately 95% for CD4 and over 80% for CD8, most primary-vaccination clones showed up again after the booster.

There are many counts of this clonotype. Its specificity is not known. V was clipped by 4 bases and J by 1 base, with 11 bases between them. This CDR3 is built from 15 residues. Germline CDR1 LGHDT, CDR2 YNNKEL (reference sequence). Via MiXCR, TCRdb re-called the 5' RACE reads, giving one row per CDR3 protein. The data show just over 300,000 distinct CDR3 sequences, approximately 3.9% seen once. The rearrangement uses TRBV3-1 and TRBJ2-1, with D possibly TRBD1 on 5 matching bases. This specimen was PBMCs, taken on the day of the yellow fever booster vaccination. This sequence was found in a man aged 18-30 years who received the YFV17D yellow fever vaccine. CDR3 DNA sequence: TGTGCCAGCAGCCTCACAGGCAGATCCTACAATGAGCAGTTCTTC. Its protein is CASSLTGRSYNEQFF.